This T cell receptor beta chain was documented in a study of early T cells in non-severe SARS-CoV-2 infection. Study summary: The study sequenced bulk RNA from unsorted whole blood, with chains unpaired.

Each cDNA molecule carried a unique molecular identifier. TCRdb called the 5' RACE reads again in MiXCR, with one record for every CDR3 protein. The sample shows approximately 62,000 distinct CDR3 sequences, 12% of them seen only once. Germline V gives CDR1 SQVTM, CDR2 ANQGSEA. Trimming cost V 8 bases and J 8 bases, with 15 bases left between them. The CDR3 sequence is 11 residues long. Regarding this clonotype: Its specificity is unknown.

Findings and limits, study-wide: VDJdb matching favored anti-spike CD8 responses, missing private and CD4 specificities.

The genes are TRBV29-1 and TRBJ1-2; no firm D call. The specimen was whole blood. The TCR was taken from an adult who was a healthcare worker with PCR-confirmed SARS-CoV-2 infection or an uninfected control (not recorded which). Here the CDR3 reads CSTQVTAGYTF. As DNA, the CDR3 is TGCAGCACCCAGGTCACCGCCGGCTACACCTTC.